A single sample is the source of the 20 T cell receptor beta chains below, sequenced in a study of blood T cell repertoires in COVID-19. Profiling relied on immunoSEQ multiplex PCR, and the TCRdb table lists in-frame clones only, not all of them. The sample shows approximately 210,000 clones, 82% of them seen only once. Specimen: PBMCs or T cells enriched from blood (not recorded which). Receptors originate from a woman aged 60-75 years who had recovered from COVID-19.

The chain links TRBV11-2 to TRBJ2-1; 13 positions agree with TRBD2. This CDR3 has 15 amino acids. Germline V gives CDR1 SGHAT, CDR2 FQNNGV. The junction had 3 bases not matched to a gene; V was cut back by 1 base and J by 9 bases. CDR3: CASSLVGLAGVEQFF. In DNA, the CDR3 is TGTGCCAGCAGCTTAGTAGGACTAGCGGGAGTTGAGCAGTTCTTC.

This clone was seen a single time. The chain employs TRBV19 and TRBJ2-3; D is perhaps TRBD1 (6 bases). The germline V and J ends were trimmed by 5 bases and 1 base, with 10 bases remaining between them. Germline assignment: CDR1 LNHDA and CDR2 SQIVND (reference sequence). The CDR3 covers 14 residues. CDR3 protein: CASSQGPGTDTQYF. In DNA, the CDR3 is TGTGCCAGTAGTCAGGGGCCGGGCACAGATACGCAGTATTTT.

V is TRBV5-5 and J is TRBJ1-5, with a tentative D call TRBD1 (5 bases). CDR3 length equals 15 residues. V was shortened by 4 bases and J by 0 bases, with 11 bases between the two germline ends. CDR1 is SGHKS, CDR2 YYEKEE, per germline (reference sequence). CDR3 in amino acids: CASSRGGASNQPQHF. In DNA, the CDR3 is TGTGCCAGCAGCCGGGGAGGGGCTAGCAATCAGCCCCAGCATTTT.

The chain carries TRBV7-2 and TRBJ1-1; D gene uncertain. The CDR3 spans 13 residues. Trimming stripped 5 bases from V and 13 bases from J, with 20 bases between. Germline V gives CDR1 SGHTA, CDR2 FQGNSA. In DNA, the CDR3 is TGTGCCAGCAGCCACCGGCTGTGGCTCCGGGGTTTCTTT. This codes for CASSHRLWLRGFF.

The genes are TRBV10-2 and TRBJ2-2; no clear D. Germline V CDR1 and CDR2: WSHSY, SAAADI. Trimming removed 7 bases from V and 0 bases from J, with 6 bases in between. CDR3 size: 13 residues. The CDR3 spells CASITTNTGELFF. The CDR3, as DNA: TGCGCCAGCATCACTACGAACACCGGGGAGCTGTTTTTT.

The chain carries TRBV3-1 (or the pseudogene TRBV3-2) and TRBJ1-2; D gene ambiguous. Germline CDR1 and CDR2: LGHDT and YNNKEL (reference sequence). This CDR3 is built from 11 residues. The V end lost 0 bases, the J end lost 8 bases, and 4 bases lay between the germline ends. The DNA for the CDR3 is TGTGCCAGCAGCCAAGATGGCGGCTACACCTTC. Its protein is CASSQDGGYTF.

CDR3 protein: CASSQDDVGAGLDNSPLHF. CDR3 nucleotides: TGTGCCAGCAGCCAAGATGATGTGGGTGCAGGGCTTGACAATTCACCCCTCCACTTT. The chain has TRBV4-2 and TRBJ1-6, with D maybe TRBD1 (5 bases). The V gene lost 0 bases and the J gene lost 7 bases, with 22 bases spanning the gap. The CDR3 spans 19 residues. Per the germline V gene, CDR1 is LGHNA and CDR2 is YNFKEQ.

V gene TRBV7-2 combines with J gene TRBJ2-1, with TRBD2 matching 7 bases. This CDR3 spans 17 amino acids. In germline, CDR1 is SGHTA, CDR2 FQGNSA. Trimming removed 5 bases from V and 5 bases from J; junction bases left unmatched: 15. The CDR3 nucleotides read TGTGCCAGCAGCATAAAGCTCCTAGCGGACTCGAACAATGAGCAGTTCTTC. Translated, it gives CASSIKLLADSNNEQFF. Full variable domain (missing parts from reference TRBV7-2 and TRBJ2-1): GAGVSQSPSNKVTEKGKDVELRCDPISGHTALYWYRQSLGQGLEFLIYFQGNSAPDKSGLPSDRFSAERTGGSVSTLTIQRTQQEDSAVYLCASSIKLLADSNNEQFFGPGTRLTVL.

The J gene is TRBJ1-1, the V gene TRBV3-1 (or the pseudogene TRBV3-2); weak D call: TRBD1 (5 bases). With 4 bases removed from V and 2 bases from J, the gap between germline ends came to 14 bases. Germline-derived CDR1 and CDR2 are LGHDT and YNNKEL (reference sequence). This CDR3 is built from 15 residues. The chain's CDR3 is CASSPPRGFNTEAFF. CDR3 DNA: TGTGCCAGCAGCCCACCAAGGGGATTCAACACTGAAGCTTTCTTT.

This chain uses TRBV4-2 with TRBJ2-2; D unresolved. CDR3 size: 14 residues. V lost 1 base and J lost 4, with 7 bases in between. The germline V gene encodes CDR1 LGHNA and CDR2 YNFKEQ. This chain's CDR3 is CASSQGYGTGELFF. In nucleotides, the CDR3 is TGTGCCAGCAGCCAAGGTTACGGCACCGGGGAGCTGTTTTTT.

The V and J genes are TRBV18 and TRBJ2-7; 11 bases match TRBD2. J lost 0 bases, V lost 6 bases, and 4 bases had no gene match. This CDR3 spans 15 amino acids. Germline CDR1 is KGHSH and CDR2 is LQKENI. This chain's CDR3 is CASSLTSGTSYEQYF. The CDR3 nucleotides read TGTGCCAGCTCTTTGACTAGCGGGACCTCCTACGAGCAGTACTTC. The full variable domain, its missing parts supplied by reference TRBV18 and TRBJ2-7, is NAGVMQNPRHLVRRRGQEARLRCSPMKGHSHVYWYRQLPEEGLKFMVYLQKENIIDESGMPKERFSAEFPKEGPSILRIQQVVRGDSAAYFCASSLTSGTSYEQYFGPGTRLTVT.

On this clone: Other DNA sequences from this sample encode an identical CDR3 as well. The chain recombines TRBV19 with TRBJ1-2; 8 bases align to TRBD1. Germline CDR1 and CDR2: LNHDA and SQIVND (reference sequence). The J segment lost 3 bases and the V segment lost 6 bases, leaving 9 bases of the junction unmatched. This CDR3 has 15 amino acids. The CDR3 loop is CASRAGTGGDYGYTF. In DNA, the CDR3 is TGTGCCAGTAGGGCGGGGACAGGAGGGGACTATGGCTACACCTTC.

The rearrangement joins TRBV7-2 to TRBJ1-2; D perhaps matches TRBD1 (5 bases). V lost 5 bases, J lost 2 bases, and 12 bases lay in between. Germline CDR1 SGHTA, CDR2 FQGNSA. This CDR3 contains 14 residues. CDR3 sequence reads: CASSPKAGNYGYTF. CDR3 nucleotides: TGTGCCAGCAGCCCCAAGGCAGGGAACTATGGCTACACCTTC.

The chain has TRBV4-2 and TRBJ2-2; D is uncertain. V lost 2 bases to trimming and J lost 2 bases, with 9 bases between them. CDR1 LGHNA and CDR2 YNFKEQ come from the germline V gene. The CDR3 sequence is 15 residues long. The CDR3 is CASSQKASNTGELFF. In DNA, the CDR3 is TGTGCCAGCAGCCAAAAAGCTTCAAACACCGGGGAGCTGTTTTTT.

J is TRBJ2-3 and V is TRBV24-1, with D possibly being TRBD1 (5 bases). Germline CDR1 and CDR2: KGHDR and SFDVKD. Trimming took 4 bases from V and 2 from J, leaving 12 bases between them. The CDR3 has 15 amino acids. This CDR3 reads CATSDGGQYTDTQYF. The DNA of the CDR3 is TGTGCCACCAGTGACGGCGGACAATACACAGATACGCAGTATTTT.

This chain connects TRBV5-1 to TRBJ2-3; TRBD2 agrees at 15 bases. This CDR3 region has 15 residues. Germline V gene sequence: CDR1 SGHRS, CDR2 YFSETQ. Unmatched junction bases numbered 4, after V lost 7 bases and J lost 4 bases. The CDR3 bases are TGCGCCAGCGGGACTAGCGGGGGGCCCGCAGATACGCAGTATTTT. It encodes CASGTSGGPADTQYF. Full variable domain (rest looked up from reference TRBV5-1 and TRBJ2-3): KAGVTQTPRYLIKTRGQQVTLSCSPISGHRSVSWYQQTPGQGLQFLFEYFSETQRNKGNFPGRFSGRQFSNSRSEMNVSTLELGDSALYLCASGTSGGPADTQYFGPGTRLTVL.

The chain carries TRBV6-1 and TRBJ1-4; D might be TRBD1 (5 bases). CDR1 is MNHNS and CDR2 is SASEGT in the germline V gene. CDR3 length equals 15 residues. V lost 2 bases to trimming and J lost 5 bases, with 12 bases between them. This chain's CDR3 is CASSEIDSTNEKLFF. In DNA, the CDR3 is TGTGCCAGCAGTGAAATTGACAGTACAAATGAAAAACTGTTTTTT.

There are a few counts of this clone. The chain recombines TRBV27 with TRBJ1-6, with D unresolved. V was pared by 5 bases and J by 3 bases, with 8 bases between. CDR3 length: 14 residues. Germline loops: CDR1 MNHEY, CDR2 SMNVEV (reference sequence). CDR3 amino acids: CASSPGNYNSPLHF. CDR3 in DNA: TGTGCCAGCAGTCCCGGGAACTATAATTCACCCCTCCACTTT.

Only a few counts were recorded for this clone. This chain connects TRBV10-3 to TRBJ1-5, with D possibly matching TRBD1 (6 bases). The ends were cut back, 8 bases at V and 11 bases at J, with 19 bases in the middle. This CDR3 is 13 amino acids long. CDR1 and CDR2 from the germline V gene are ENHRY and SYGVKD. The CDR3 region has the DNA TGTGCCATCTCTGGGACGGGGGGCAGCGCCCAGCATTTT. It is translated as CAISGTGGSAQHF.

The chain recombines TRBV27 with TRBJ2-5, with a possible D match to TRBD1 (5 bases). V shed 2 bases and J shed 2 bases, with 15 bases lying between them. This CDR3 is 16 amino acids long. Germline V lookup: CDR1 MNHEY, CDR2 SMNVEV (reference sequence). The CDR3 bases are TGTGCCAGCAGTTTAGGCCCTGGGGCAGCTCAAGAGACCCAGTACTTC. It specifies CASSLGPGAAQETQYF.